What follows describes a single T cell receptor (beta chain). Its target is unknown. The sample belongs to a study of PD-L1 blockade in urothelial cancer. Study findings and constraints: A pretreatment blood TCR clonality that fell below the median predicted better progression-free and overall survival.

The time point: peripheral blood 6 weeks after treatment start. Germline trimming cut 3 bases from V and 6 bases from J; bases unmatched to any gene: 10. This CDR3 spans 16 amino acids. In germline, CDR1 is SGHAT, CDR2 FQDESV (reference sequence). Each PCR had synthetic TCR analog templates added to it as a spike-in. Generated by immunoSEQ multiplex PCR, the TCRdb table keeps only in-frame clones and is missing some. The sample has 35,000 to 40,000 clones, approximately 86% seen once; the top ten hold roughly 24%. This TCR derives from a man in his 60s with urothelial cancer. The V call is TRBV11-1, the J call TRBJ2-1, with 8 bases that match TRBD1. Sequenced material: PBMCs, taken around atezolizumab (anti-PD-L1) treatment. This chain's CDR3 is CASSFQTGVVSNEQFF. The CDR3 DNA follows: TGTGCCAGCAGCTTCCAGACAGGGGTCGTGAGCAATGAGCAGTTCTTC.